This T cell receptor (beta chain) was documented in a study of T cell responses to AZD1222 COVID-19 vaccine. Comment on this clone: What it recognizes is unknown.

Findings and caveats of the study: Repertoires were obtained only post-peak T cell response. Donors, mostly white British, included more females; clonal diversity was possibly underestimated.

The data were produced by immunoSEQ multiplex PCR, yet TCRdb's version contains in-frame clones alone and is incomplete. The sample has roughly 150,000 clones; over 80% are singletons. This CDR3 has 15 residues. The V gene's germline CDR1 is LNHDA and CDR2 SQIVND (reference sequence). V was clipped by 4 bases and J by 3 bases; unmatched bases: 5. The origin of this receptor is an adult who received the AZD1222 COVID-19 vaccine. This material consisted of peripheral blood, taken 28 days after the second AZD1222 dose. J is TRBJ1-2 and V is TRBV19; 10 positions agree with TRBD1. The CDR3 DNA sequence: TGTGCCAGTAGTAGGGACAGGGGACTATACTATGGCTACACCTTC. Translated: CASSRDRGLYYGYTF. Variable domain in full (rest from reference TRBV19 and TRBJ1-2): DGGITQSPKYLFRKEGQNVTLSCEQNLNHDAMYWYRQDPGQGLRLIYYSQIVNDFQKGDIAEGYSVSREKKESFPLTVTSAQKNPTAFYLCASSRDRGLYYGYTFGSGTRLTVV.